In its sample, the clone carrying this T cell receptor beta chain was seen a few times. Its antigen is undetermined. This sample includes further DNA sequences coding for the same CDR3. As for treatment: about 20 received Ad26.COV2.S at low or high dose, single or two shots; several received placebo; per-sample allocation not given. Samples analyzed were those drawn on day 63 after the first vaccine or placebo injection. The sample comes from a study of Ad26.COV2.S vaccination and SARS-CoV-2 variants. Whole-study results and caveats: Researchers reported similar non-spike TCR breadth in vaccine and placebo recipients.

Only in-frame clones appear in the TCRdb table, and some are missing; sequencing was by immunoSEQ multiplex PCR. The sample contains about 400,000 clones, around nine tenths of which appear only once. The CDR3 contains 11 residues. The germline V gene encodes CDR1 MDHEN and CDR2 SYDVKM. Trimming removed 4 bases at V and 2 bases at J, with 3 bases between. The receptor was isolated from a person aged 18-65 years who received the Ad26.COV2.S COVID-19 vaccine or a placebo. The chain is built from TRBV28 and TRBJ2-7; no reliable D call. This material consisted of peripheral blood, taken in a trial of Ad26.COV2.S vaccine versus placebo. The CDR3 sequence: CASSSTYEQYF. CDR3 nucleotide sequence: TGTGCCAGCAGTTCAACCTACGAGCAGTACTTC.